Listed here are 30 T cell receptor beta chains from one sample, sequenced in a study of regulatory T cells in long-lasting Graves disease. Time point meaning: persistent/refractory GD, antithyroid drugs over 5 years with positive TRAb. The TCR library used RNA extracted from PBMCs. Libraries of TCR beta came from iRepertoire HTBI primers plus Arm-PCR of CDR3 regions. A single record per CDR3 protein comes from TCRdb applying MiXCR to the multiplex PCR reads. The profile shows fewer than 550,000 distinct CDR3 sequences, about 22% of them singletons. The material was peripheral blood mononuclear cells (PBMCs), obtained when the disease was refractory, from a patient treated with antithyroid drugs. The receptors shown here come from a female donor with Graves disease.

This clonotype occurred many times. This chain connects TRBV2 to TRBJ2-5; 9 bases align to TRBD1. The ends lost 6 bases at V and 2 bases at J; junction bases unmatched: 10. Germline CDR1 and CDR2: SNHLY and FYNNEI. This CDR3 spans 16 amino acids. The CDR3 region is CASSAQGAGGQETQYF. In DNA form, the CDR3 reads TGTGCCAGCAGCGCACAGGGGGCTGGAGGACAAGAGACCCAGTACTTC.

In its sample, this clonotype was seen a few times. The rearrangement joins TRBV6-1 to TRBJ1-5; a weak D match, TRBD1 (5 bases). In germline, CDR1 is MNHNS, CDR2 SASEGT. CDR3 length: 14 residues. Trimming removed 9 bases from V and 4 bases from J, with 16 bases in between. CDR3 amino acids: CASRQGLGNQPQHF. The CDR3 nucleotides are TGTGCCAGTCGGCAGGGTCTAGGAAATCAGCCCCAGCATTTT.

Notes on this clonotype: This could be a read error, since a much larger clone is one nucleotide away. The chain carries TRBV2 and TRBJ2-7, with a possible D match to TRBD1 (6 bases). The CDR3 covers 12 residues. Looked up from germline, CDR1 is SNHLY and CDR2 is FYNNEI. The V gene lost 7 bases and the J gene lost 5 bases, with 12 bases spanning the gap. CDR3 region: CASTGQVHEQYF. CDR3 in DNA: TGTGCCAGCACGGGACAAGTACACGAGCAGTACTTC.

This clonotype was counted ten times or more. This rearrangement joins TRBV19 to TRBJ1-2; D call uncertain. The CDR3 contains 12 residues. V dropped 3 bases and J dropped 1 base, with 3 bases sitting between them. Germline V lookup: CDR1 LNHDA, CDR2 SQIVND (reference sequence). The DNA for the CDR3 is TGTGCCAGTAGTATCGATAACTATGGCTACACCTTC. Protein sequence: CASSIDNYGYTF.

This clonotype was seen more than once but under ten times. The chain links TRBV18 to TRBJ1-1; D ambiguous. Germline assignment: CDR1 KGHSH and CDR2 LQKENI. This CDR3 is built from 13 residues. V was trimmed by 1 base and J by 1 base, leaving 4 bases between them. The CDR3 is CASSPQKNTEAFF. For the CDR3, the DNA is TGTGCCAGCTCACCACAAAAGAACACTGAAGCTTTCTTT.

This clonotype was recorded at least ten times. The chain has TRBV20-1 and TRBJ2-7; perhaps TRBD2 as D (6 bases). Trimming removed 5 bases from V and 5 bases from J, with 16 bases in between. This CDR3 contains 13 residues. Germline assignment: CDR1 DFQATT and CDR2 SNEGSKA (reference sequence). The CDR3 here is CSAYWGEYDEQYF. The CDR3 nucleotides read TGCAGTGCTTATTGGGGGGAGTATGACGAGCAGTACTTC.

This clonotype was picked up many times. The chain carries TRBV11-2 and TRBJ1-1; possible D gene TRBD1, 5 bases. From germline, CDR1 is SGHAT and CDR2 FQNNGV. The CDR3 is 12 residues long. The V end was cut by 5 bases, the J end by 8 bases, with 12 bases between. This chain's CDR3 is CASSVRDPEAFF. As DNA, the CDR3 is TGTGCCAGCAGCGTACGGGACCCAGAAGCTTTCTTT.

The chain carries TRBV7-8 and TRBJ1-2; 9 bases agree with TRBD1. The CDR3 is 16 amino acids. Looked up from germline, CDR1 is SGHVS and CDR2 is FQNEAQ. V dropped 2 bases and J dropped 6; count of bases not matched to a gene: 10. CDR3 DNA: TGTGCCAGCAGCTTACGTTGGGGGACAGGGAAAAATGGCTACACCTTC. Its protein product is CASSLRWGTGKNGYTF.

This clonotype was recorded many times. In DNA, the CDR3 is TGTGCCAGCAGAGGCCCGGGGGCTGGAAACACTGAAGCTTTCTTT. It codes for CASRGPGAGNTEAFF. This chain joins TRBV28 and TRBJ1-1; D might be TRBD1 (6 bases). Trimming removed 6 bases at V and 2 bases at J, with 16 bases between. Germline V gene sequence: CDR1 MDHEN, CDR2 SYDVKM. The CDR3 consists of 15 residues.

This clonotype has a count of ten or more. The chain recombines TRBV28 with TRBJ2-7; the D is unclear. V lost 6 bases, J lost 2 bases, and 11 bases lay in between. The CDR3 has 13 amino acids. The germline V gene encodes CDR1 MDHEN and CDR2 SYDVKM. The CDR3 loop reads CASSPSDPYEQYF. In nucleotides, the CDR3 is TGTGCCAGCAGCCCCAGTGACCCCTACGAGCAGTACTTC.

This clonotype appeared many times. The DNA of the CDR3 is TGTGCCAGCAGCTCACGGACAGGGGGTGAAAAACTGTTTTTT. As protein: CASSSRTGGEKLFF. The chain couples TRBV11-2 to TRBJ1-4, with 10 bases lining up with TRBD1. CDR3 length: 14 residues. V was clipped by 4 bases and J by 7 bases; unmatched bases: 3. The V gene's germline CDR1 is SGHAT and CDR2 FQNNGV.

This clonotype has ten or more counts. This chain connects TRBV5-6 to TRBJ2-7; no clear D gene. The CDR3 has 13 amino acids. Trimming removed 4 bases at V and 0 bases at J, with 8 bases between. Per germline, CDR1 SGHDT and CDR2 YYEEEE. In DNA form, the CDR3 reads TGTGCCAGCAGCAGCACCAACTCCTACGAGCAGTACTTC. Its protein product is CASSSTNSYEQYF.

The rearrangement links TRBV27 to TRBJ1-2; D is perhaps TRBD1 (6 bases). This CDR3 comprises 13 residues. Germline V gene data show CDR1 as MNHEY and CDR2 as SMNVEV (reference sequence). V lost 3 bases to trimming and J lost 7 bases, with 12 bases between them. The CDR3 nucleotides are TGTGCCAGCAGTTTGAGGGGGGCTCCTGGCTACACCTTC. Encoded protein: CASSLRGAPGYTF.

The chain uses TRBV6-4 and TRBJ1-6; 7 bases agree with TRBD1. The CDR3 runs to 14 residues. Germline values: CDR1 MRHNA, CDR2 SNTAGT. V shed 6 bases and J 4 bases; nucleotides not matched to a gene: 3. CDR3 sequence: CASRAGGYNSPLHF. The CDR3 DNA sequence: TGTGCCAGCAGGGCAGGGGGTTATAATTCACCCCTCCACTTT.

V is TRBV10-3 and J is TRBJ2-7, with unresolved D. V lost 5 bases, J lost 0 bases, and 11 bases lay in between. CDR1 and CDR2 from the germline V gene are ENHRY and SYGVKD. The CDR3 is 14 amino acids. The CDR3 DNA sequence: TGTGCCATCAGTACCGCCCCTATCTCCTACGAGCAGTACTTC. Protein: CAISTAPISYEQYF.

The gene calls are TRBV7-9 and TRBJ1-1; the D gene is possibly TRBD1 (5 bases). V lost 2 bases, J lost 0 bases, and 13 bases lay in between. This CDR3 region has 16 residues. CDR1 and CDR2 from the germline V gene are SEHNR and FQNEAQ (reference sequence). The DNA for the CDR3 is TGTGCCAGCAGCTTAATTGCAGGACAAATGAACACTGAAGCTTTCTTT. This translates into CASSLIAGQMNTEAFF.

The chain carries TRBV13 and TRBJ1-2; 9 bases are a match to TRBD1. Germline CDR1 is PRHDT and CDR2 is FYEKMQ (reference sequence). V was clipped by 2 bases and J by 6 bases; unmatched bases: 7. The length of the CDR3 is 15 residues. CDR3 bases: TGTGCCAGCAGCTTATACAGGGGGCGAAGGAATGGCTACACCTTC. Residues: CASSLYRGRRNGYTF.

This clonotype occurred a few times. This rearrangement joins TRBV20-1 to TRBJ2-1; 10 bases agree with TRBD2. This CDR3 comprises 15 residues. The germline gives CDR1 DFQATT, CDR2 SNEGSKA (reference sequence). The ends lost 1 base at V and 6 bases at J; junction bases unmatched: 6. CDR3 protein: CSARGSGRAPNEQFF. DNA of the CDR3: TGCAGTGCTAGAGGGAGCGGGAGGGCCCCCAATGAGCAGTTCTTC.

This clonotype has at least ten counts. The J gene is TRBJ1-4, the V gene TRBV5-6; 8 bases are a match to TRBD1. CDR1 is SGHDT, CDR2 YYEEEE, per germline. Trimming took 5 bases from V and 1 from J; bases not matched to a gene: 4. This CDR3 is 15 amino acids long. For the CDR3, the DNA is TGTGCCAGCAGGGGACAGGTCGGAACTAATGAAAAACTGTTTTTT. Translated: CASRGQVGTNEKLFF.

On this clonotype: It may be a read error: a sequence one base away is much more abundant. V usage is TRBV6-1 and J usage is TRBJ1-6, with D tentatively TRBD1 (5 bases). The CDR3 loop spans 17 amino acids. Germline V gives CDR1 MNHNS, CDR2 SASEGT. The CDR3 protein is CASSEAVEEGNNSPPHF. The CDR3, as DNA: TGTGCCAGCAGTGAAGCAGTTGAGGAGGGGAATAATTCACCCCCCCACTTT.

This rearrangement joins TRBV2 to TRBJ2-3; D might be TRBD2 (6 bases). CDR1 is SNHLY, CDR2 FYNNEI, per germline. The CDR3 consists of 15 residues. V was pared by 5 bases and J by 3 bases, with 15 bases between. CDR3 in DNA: TGTGCCAGCAGTCGGACTACCGGGGGTACAGATACGCAGTATTTT. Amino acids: CASSRTTGGTDTQYF.

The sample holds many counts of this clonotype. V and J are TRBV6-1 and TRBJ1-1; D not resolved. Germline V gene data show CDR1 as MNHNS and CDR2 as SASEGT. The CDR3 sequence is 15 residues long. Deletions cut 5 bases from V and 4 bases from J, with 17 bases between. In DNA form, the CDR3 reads TGTGCCAGCAGTCGAGAGAAAAGGACTCCCACTGAAGCTTTCTTT. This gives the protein CASSREKRTPTEAFF.

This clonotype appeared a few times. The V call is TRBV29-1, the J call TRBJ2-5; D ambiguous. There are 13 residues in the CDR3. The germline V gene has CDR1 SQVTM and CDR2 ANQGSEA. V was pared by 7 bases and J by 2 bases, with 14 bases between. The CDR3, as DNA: TGCAGCGCAGCCTACCCATTACAAGAGACCCAGTACTTC. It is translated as CSAAYPLQETQYF.

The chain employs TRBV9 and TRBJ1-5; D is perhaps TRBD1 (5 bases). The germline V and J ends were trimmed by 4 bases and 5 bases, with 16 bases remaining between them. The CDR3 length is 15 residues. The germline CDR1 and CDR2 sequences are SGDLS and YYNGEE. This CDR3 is CASSPTGARDQPQHF. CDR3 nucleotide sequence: TGTGCCAGCAGCCCCACCGGGGCGAGGGATCAGCCCCAGCATTTT.

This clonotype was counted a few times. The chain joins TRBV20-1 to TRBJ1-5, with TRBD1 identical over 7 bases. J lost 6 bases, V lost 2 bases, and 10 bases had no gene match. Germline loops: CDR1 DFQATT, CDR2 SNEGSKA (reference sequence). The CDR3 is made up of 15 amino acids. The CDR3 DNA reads TGCAGTGCTAGAAAAGGGACAGAGGTGGGTCAGCCCCAGCATTTT. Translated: CSARKGTEVGQPQHF.

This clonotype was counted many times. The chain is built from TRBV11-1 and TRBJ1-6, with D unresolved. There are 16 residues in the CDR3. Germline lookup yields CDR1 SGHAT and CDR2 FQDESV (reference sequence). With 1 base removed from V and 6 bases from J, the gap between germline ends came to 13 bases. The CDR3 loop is CASSLVKWGGNSPLHF. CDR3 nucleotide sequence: TGTGCCAGCAGCTTAGTGAAGTGGGGTGGTAATTCACCCCTCCACTTT.

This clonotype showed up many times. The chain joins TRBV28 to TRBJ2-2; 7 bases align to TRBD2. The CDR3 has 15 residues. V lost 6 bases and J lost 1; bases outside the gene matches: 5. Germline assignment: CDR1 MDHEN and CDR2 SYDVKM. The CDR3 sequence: CASSPTGGNTGELFF. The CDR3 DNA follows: TGTGCCAGCAGCCCGACGGGGGGGAACACCGGGGAGCTGTTTTTT. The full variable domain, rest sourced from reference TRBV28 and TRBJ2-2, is DVKVTQSSRYLVKRTGEKVFLECVQDMDHENMFWYRQDPGLGLRLIYFSYDVKMKEKGDIPEGYSVSREKKERFSLILESASTNQTSMYLCASSPTGGNTGELFFGEGSRLTVL.

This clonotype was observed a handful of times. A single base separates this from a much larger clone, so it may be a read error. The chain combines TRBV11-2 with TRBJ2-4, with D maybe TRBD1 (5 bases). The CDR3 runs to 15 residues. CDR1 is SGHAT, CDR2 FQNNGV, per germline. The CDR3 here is CASSLGTGQKNIRYF. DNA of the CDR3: TGTGCCAGCAGCTTAGGCACAGGACAAAAAAACATTCGGTACTTC.

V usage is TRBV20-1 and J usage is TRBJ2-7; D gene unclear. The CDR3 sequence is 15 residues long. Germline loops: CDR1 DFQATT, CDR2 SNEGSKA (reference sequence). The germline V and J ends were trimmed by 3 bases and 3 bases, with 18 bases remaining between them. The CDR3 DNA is TGCAGTGCTAGTCGTGGGCTCAGCCAGCACTACGAGCAGTACTTC. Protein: CSASRGLSQHYEQYF.

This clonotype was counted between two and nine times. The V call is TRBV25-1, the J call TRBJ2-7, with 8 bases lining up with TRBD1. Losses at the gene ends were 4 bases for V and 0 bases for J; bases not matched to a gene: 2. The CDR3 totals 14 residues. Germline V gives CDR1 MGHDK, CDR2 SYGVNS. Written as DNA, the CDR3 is TGTGCCAGCAGTGCGACAGGGGACTCCTACGAGCAGTACTTC. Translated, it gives CASSATGDSYEQYF.